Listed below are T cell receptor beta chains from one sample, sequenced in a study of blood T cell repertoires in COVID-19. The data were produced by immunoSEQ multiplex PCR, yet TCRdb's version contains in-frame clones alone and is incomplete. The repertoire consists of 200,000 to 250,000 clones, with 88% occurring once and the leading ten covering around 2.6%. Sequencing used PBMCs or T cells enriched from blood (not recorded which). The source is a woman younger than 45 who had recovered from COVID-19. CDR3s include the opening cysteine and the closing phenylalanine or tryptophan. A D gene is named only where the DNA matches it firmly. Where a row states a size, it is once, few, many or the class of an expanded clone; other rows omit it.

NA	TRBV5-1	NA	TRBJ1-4	CASSSATGINEKLFF	TGCGCCAGCAGCTCGGCCACAGGAATAAATGAAAAACTGTTTTTT
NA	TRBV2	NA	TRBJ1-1	CASSERTRSLSAFF	TGTGCCAGCAGTGAAAGGACACGGTCCCTTTCGGCTTTCTTT
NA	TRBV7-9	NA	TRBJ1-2	CASSRSGDYGYTF	TGTGCCAGCAGCCGATCGGGAGACTATGGCTACACCTTC
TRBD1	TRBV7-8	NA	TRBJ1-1	CASSLIDRGGMDTEAFF	TGTGCCAGCAGCCTCATCGACAGGGGTGGTATGGACACTGAAGCTTTCTTT
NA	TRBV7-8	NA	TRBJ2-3	CASSPGTTTDTQYF	TGTGCCAGCAGTCCAGGGACAACGACAGATACGCAGTATTTT
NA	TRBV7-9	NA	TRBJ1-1	CASSSDRMNTEAFF	TGTGCCAGCAGCTCAGACAGGATGAACACTGAAGCTTTCTTT
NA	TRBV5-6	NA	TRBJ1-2	CASRGQPRNYGYTF	TGTGCCAGCAGAGGACAGCCTAGGAACTATGGCTACACCTTC
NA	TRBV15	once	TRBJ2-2	CATGARGPNTGELFF	TGTGCCACCGGCGCCAGGGGCCCGAACACCGGGGAGCTGTTTTTT
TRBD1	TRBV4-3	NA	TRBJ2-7	CASSLTGEGDEQYF	TGCGCCAGCAGCCTTACAGGGGAAGGAGACGAGCAGTACTTC
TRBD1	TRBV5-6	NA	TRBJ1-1	CASSLQGAIITTAEAFF	TGTGCCAGCAGCTTGCAGGGGGCGATTATAACAACTGCTGAAGCTTTCTTT